One and the same sample provided the 22 T cell receptor beta chains below, sequenced in a study of blood T cells in healthy people across ages. For the second PCR, which ran for roughly 6 to 12 cycles, a sample-barcoded 5' primer and a J-beta primer mix were used. TCRdb re-called the 5' RACE reads with MiXCR, one entry per CDR3 protein. The top ten hold around 8% of the sample, which has 1.5 million or so distinct CDR3 sequences, 40% to 50% seen once. Input material: blood. These TCRs come from a young woman in good health.

The V gene is TRBV29-1, the J gene TRBJ2-7, with 12 bases lining up with TRBD2. V shed 8 bases and J 3 bases; nucleotides not matched to a gene: 5. Germline loops: CDR1 SQVTM, CDR2 ANQGSEA. The CDR3 length is 13 residues. The CDR3 bases are TGCAGCCTTGGGACTAGCGGGCGCTACGAGCAGTACTTC. It is translated as CSLGTSGRYEQYF.

This clonotype occurred a few times. The chain recombines TRBV12-3 or TRBV12-4 with TRBJ2-1, with TRBD2 matching over 10 bases. The length of the CDR3 is 18 residues. With V trimmed by 5 bases and J by 0 bases, 10 bases remained unmatched. CDR3 DNA: TGTGCCAGCAGTCCGGGACTAGCGACCCGGAGCTCCTACAATGAGCAGTTCTTC. Protein sequence: CASSPGLATRSSYNEQFF.

This clonotype was detected only a few times. The CDR3 DNA is TGTGCCAGCAGAGGGCTAGCCCAAGAGACCCAGTACTTC. This encodes CASRGLAQETQYF. The gene calls are TRBV7-6 and TRBJ2-5; D is perhaps TRBD2 (5 bases). The CDR3 runs 13 residues. Germline V gives CDR1 SGHVS, CDR2 FNYEAQ. V gave up 6 bases and J gave up 1 base, with 9 bases separating them.

This clonotype was detected only a few times. This chain uses TRBV6-1 with TRBJ2-3; no clear D gene. Germline lookup yields CDR1 MNHNS and CDR2 SASEGT. The V and J ends lost 10 bases and 0 bases respectively, with 11 bases between them. This CDR3 spans 13 amino acids. CDR3 amino acids: CATWEGSTDTQYF. CDR3 coding DNA: TGTGCCACCTGGGAAGGGAGCACAGATACGCAGTATTTT.

This clonotype has just a few counts. The chain employs TRBV27 and TRBJ2-4; TRBD1 is a possible D gene (5 bases). The J call is doubtful: the DNA matches TRBJ2-7 better. This CDR3 region has 16 residues. CDR1 is MNHEY and CDR2 is SMNVEV in the germline V gene (reference sequence). CDR3 nucleotides: TGTGCCAGCAGTCTTTCAAGGGGTGTAGTACTAAACGAGCAGTACTTC. Translating it yields CASSLSRGVVLNEQYF.

In this sample, this clonotype turned up many times. The chain uses TRBV12-3 or TRBV12-4 and TRBJ2-5, with D possibly being TRBD2 (7 bases). The CDR3 is 14 residues long. The V end lost 2 bases, the J end lost 1 base, and 8 bases lay between the germline ends. The CDR3 region has the DNA TGTGCCAGCAGTTTACGGGGGGCCCAAGAGACCCAGTACTTC. Protein product: CASSLRGAQETQYF.

There are a few counts of this clonotype. V is TRBV5-1 and J is TRBJ2-1; a weak D match, TRBD1 (6 bases). CDR3 length: 15 amino acids. CDR1 is SGHRS, CDR2 YFSETQ, per germline. V was shortened by 3 bases and J by 6 bases, with 16 bases between the two germline ends. The CDR3: CASSSQGSGPNEQFF. The CDR3 DNA reads TGCGCCAGCAGCTCACAGGGCTCGGGGCCCAATGAGCAGTTCTTC.

This clonotype came up many times. The V gene is TRBV29-1, the J gene TRBJ2-3, with D tentatively TRBD1 or TRBD2 (5 bases each). Trimming removed 1 base at V and 8 bases at J, with 10 bases between. The CDR3 sequence is 12 residues long. The germline V gene encodes CDR1 SQVTM and CDR2 ANQGSEA. The CDR3 reads CSVEVAGGTQYF. CDR3 sequence (DNA): TGCAGCGTTGAAGTCGCTGGGGGTACGCAGTATTTT.

The rearrangement links TRBV28 to TRBJ2-3; 7 nucleotides match TRBD1. The CDR3 is 14 amino acids. The V gene end was trimmed by 7 bases and the J gene end by 1 base; junction bases not matched to a gene: 5. CDR1 is MDHEN and CDR2 is SYDVKM in the germline V gene. Written as DNA, the CDR3 is TGTGCCAGCATCTCCGGACAGGGCACAGATACGCAGTATTTT. Translated: CASISGQGTDTQYF.

In its sample, this clonotype was seen a few times. CDR3 coding DNA: TGCAGTGCTAATCGACTAGGACAAGAGACCCAGTACTTC. Translated: CSANRLGQETQYF. The chain employs TRBV20-1 and TRBJ2-5, with D perhaps TRBD2 (6 bases). Trimming removed 4 bases at V and 2 bases at J, with 11 bases between. This CDR3 has 13 residues. Per the germline V gene, CDR1 is DFQATT and CDR2 is SNEGSKA (reference sequence).

Concerning this clonotype itself: This may stem from a read error, because a much larger clone lies one nucleotide away. The chain employs TRBV5-1 and TRBJ2-3, with D possibly TRBD2 on 6 matching bases. The CDR3 covers 16 residues. The germline V gene encodes CDR1 SGHRS and CDR2 YFSETQ. Written as DNA, the CDR3 is TGCGCCAGCAGCTTAGGCGTAGCGGCGAGCACAGAGACGCAGTATTTT. Amino acids: CASSLGVAASTETQYF.

This clonotype appeared a few times. This rearrangement joins TRBV29-1 to TRBJ2-5, with D tentatively TRBD1 (5 bases). V lost 3 bases to trimming and J lost 5 bases, with 10 bases between them. The CDR3 spans 12 residues. Germline V gene sequence: CDR1 SQVTM, CDR2 ANQGSEA. The CDR3 region is CSVDGAAETQYF. CDR3 sequence (DNA): TGCAGCGTTGATGGGGCGGCGGAGACCCAGTACTTC.

This clonotype was detected only once. The CDR3 sequence: CASSFHFSGSEQFF. The CDR3 nucleotides read TGTGCCAGCAGTTTTCATTTCTCCGGTAGTGAGCAGTTCTTC. The rearrangement uses TRBV12-3 or TRBV12-4 and TRBJ2-1; no definite D call. Trimming cost V 3 bases and J 9 bases, with 15 bases left between them. The CDR3 has 14 residues.

This clonotype was seen repeatedly, ten times or more. In DNA, the CDR3 is TGTGCCAGCAGTTTCGGGACAGGGGGCCAAGAGACCCAGTACTTC. It specifies CASSFGTGGQETQYF. The chain carries TRBV12-3 or TRBV12-4 and TRBJ2-5; TRBD1 matches at 11 bases. The CDR3 consists of 15 residues. V trimming: 3 bases; J trimming: 1 base; junction bases outside the gene matches: 1.

This clonotype was seen a few times. The chain has TRBV5-1 and TRBJ2-1, with TRBD2 matching 13 bases. The CDR3 loop spans 17 amino acids. The V gene's germline CDR1 is SGHRS and CDR2 YFSETQ. The junction had 12 bases not matched to a gene; V was cut back by 4 bases and J by 8 bases. Written as DNA, the CDR3 is TGCGCCAGCAGCGGCGGGACTAGCGGGGCTGCCTTCGATGAGCAGTTCTTC. Protein: CASSGGTSGAAFDEQFF.

This clonotype was recorded many times. The genes are TRBV25-1 and TRBJ2-7, with a tentative D call TRBD2 (5 bases). The germline gives CDR1 MGHDK, CDR2 SYGVNS. The CDR3 totals 13 residues. V gave up 3 bases and J gave up 4 bases, with 10 bases separating them. Here the CDR3 DNA reads TGTGCCAGCAGTGATCCTACGGGATACGAGCAGTACTTC. This gives the protein CASSDPTGYEQYF.

This sequence joins TRBV12-3 or TRBV12-4 and TRBJ1-1; 10 positions match TRBD1. This CDR3 comprises 16 residues. With 8 bases clipped from V and 1 base from J, the junction kept 10 bases outside the gene matches. The CDR3 sequence: CASYPGTGVRNTEAFF. As DNA, the CDR3 is TGTGCCAGCTACCCTGGGACAGGGGTGAGGAACACTGAAGCTTTCTTT.

The chain is built from TRBV3-1 and TRBJ2-1; D is unresolved. CDR1 is LGHDT, CDR2 YNNKEL, per germline (reference sequence). V dropped 6 bases and J dropped 5 bases, with 11 bases sitting between them. This CDR3 region has 13 residues. CDR3 in amino acids: CASSRVLDNEQFF. The CDR3 DNA reads TGTGCCAGCAGTCGAGTACTGGACAATGAGCAGTTCTTC.

CDR3 loop: CAWTEGGTGFWPQHF. CDR3 nucleotides: TGTGCCTGGACCGAAGGGGGGACAGGCTTTTGGCCCCAGCATTTT. The genes are TRBV30 and TRBJ1-5; the match to TRBD1 covers 8 bases. V shed 4 bases, J shed 9 bases, and the junction held 14 bases outside the gene matches. The CDR3 extends over 15 amino acids. The germline CDR1 and CDR2 sequences are GTSNPN and SVGIG (reference sequence).

The genes are TRBV20-1 and TRBJ2-7; 8 bases line up with TRBD2. Germline V gene data show CDR1 as DFQATT and CDR2 as SNEGSKA (reference sequence). The CDR3 extends over 14 amino acids. Trimming removed 0 bases from V and 7 bases from J; junction bases left unmatched: 8. The CDR3 DNA is TGCAGTGCTAGAGATTTTGGGACTAGAATAGAGCAGTACTTC. It encodes CSARDFGTRIEQYF.

This clonotype showed up just a few times. This chain connects TRBV2 to TRBJ2-5; possibly TRBD1 for D (6 bases). The CDR3 sequence is 13 residues long. V lost 7 bases and J lost 4, with 13 bases in between. The germline CDR1 and CDR2 sequences are SNHLY and FYNNEI. CDR3: CASTGQRPETQYF. The CDR3, as DNA: TGTGCCAGCACCGGACAGCGTCCAGAGACCCAGTACTTC. The full variable domain, with the rest looked up from reference TRBV2 and TRBJ2-5, is EPEVTQTPSHQVTQMGQEVILRCVPISNHLYFYWYRQILGQKVEFLVSFYNNEISEKSEIFDDQFSVERPDGSNFTLKIRSTKLEDSAMYFCASTGQRPETQYFGPGTRLLVL.

The rearrangement links TRBV3-1 to TRBJ2-3; 7 bases are shared with TRBD1. V trimming: 5 bases; J trimming: 0 bases; junction bases outside the gene matches: 14. CDR1 is LGHDT, CDR2 YNNKEL, per germline (reference sequence). The CDR3 sequence is 18 residues long. The CDR3 DNA reads TGTGCCAGCAGCAACGGGACAGCCGATTATCTTAGCACAGATACGCAGTATTTT. Residues: CASSNGTADYLSTDTQYF.